The TCR beta chain under discussion was sequenced for a study of blood T cell repertoires in COVID-19 (TCRdb year 2020). As for the study more broadly: Collaborator samples came from the United States, Italy and Spain and covered acute and convalescent phases of COVID-19. Where available, HLA class I and class II types were taken from metadata supplied by the sample provider and were not determined by assay-based typing. Subjects who had been exposed to COVID-19, were actively infected with it, or had recovered from it provided the deeply sampled blood TCRbeta repertoires that made up the dataset. Nearly every sample came with metadata listing a de-identified subject ID, COVID-19 status, age in years and sex. The repertoires were released in a freely available public database meant as a resource for research on the immune response to SARS-CoV-2. The material from the prospective study consisted of cDNA or gDNA derived from T cells, B-cell-depleted T cells, or PBMCs. Samples were obtained from the ongoing ImmuneRACE study (first 160 participants) and from some 1,200 subjects provided by 6 global collaborators.

What the research found in general, with its limitations: The quantity of clinical and demographic metadata differed by source and by participant and was supplied without curation.

With regard to this clone: Its antigen specificity is not known. No per-base quality is available; no much larger clone lies one base away.

V is cut by 6 bases and J by 1 base, and the space between the germline ends is 9 bases. The germline V gene (reference sequence) yields MNHNY for CDR1 and SVGAGI for CDR2. From the cysteine through the phenylalanine, the CDR3 covers 13 amino acids. The retained sequence is limited to the CDR3, 39 bases, with the frame set at the first base. In Seattle, one collaborating source enrolled patients while the infection was active and tracked those patients longitudinally over the course of disease. Whole blood was collected in K2EDTA tubes by collaborating institutions according to the institutions' own protocols. For TCRbeta analysis, collaborators shipped samples in one of three forms: frozen whole blood, isolated PBMCs, or DNA extracted from either of those sample types. TCRbeta CDR3 regions were amplified from genomic DNA using the immunoSEQ Assay, a bias-controlled multiplex PCR. The authors' pipeline ran thus. The number of nucleated cells in each sample was estimated from the amplification of reference gene primers within the assay. To quantify the absolute abundance of each unique TCRbeta CDR3 rearrangement, sequence reads were collapsed and filtered. For each sample, productive Simpson clonality was calculated by taking the square root of Simpson's diversity index across productive rearrangements. TCRdb provides this immuneACCESS table in a form limited to in-frame rearrangements. Some clones are lacking; in checked studies, under half of them reflect an unresolved V gene, and why the rest are absent is not known. V and J calls and clone size come straight from that table; D and trimming were deduced from the DNA. A total of 300,000 to 400,000 clones appear in this sample, 87% of them only once. The ten top clones hold roughly 9.9% of the sample.

This clonotype was sampled from a man aged 25-40 years with COVID-19, enrolled during active disease. The V and J genes are TRBV6-6 and TRBJ1-1; the D gene assignment is ambiguous. Sequenced: peripheral blood. The CDR3 is CASSSSGNTEAFF. The sequenced DNA is TGTGCCAGCAGCTCCAGCGGGAACACTGAAGCTTTCTTT.